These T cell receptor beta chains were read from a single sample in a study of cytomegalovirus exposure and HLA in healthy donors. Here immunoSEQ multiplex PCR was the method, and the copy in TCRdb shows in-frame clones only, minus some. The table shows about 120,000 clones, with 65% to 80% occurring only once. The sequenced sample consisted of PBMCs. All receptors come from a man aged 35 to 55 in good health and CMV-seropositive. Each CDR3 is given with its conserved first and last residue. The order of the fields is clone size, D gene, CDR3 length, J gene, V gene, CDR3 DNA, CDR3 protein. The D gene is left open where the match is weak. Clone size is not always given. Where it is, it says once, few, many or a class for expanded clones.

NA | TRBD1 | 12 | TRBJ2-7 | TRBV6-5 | TGTGCCAGCAGGACAGGGGAGCACGAGCAGTACTTC | CASRTGEHEQYF
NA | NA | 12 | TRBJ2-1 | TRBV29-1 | TGCAGCGTCCCGGGACTTAGCAATGAGCAGTTCTTC | CSVPGLSNEQFF
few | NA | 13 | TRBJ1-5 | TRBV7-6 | TGTGCCAGCAGCTCGGGGGAAAATCAGCCCCAGCATTTT | CASSSGENQPQHF
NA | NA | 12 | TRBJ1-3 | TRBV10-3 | TGTGCCATCAGTGAGCAGGGAAACACCATATATTTT | CAISEQGNTIYF
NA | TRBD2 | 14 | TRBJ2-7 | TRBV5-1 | TGCGCCAGCAGCTTAGGGACTAGCGTCGGCGAGCAGTACTTC | CASSLGTSVGEQYF
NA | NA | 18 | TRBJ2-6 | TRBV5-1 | TGCGCCAGCAGCTTGGCGACCGCCTCAAGCTCTGGGGCCAACGGCCTGACTTTC | CASSLATASSSGANGLTF
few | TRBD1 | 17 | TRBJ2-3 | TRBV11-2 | TGTGCCAGCAGCTTAGAAAATGGCAGGGGGCGGTCAGATACGCAGTATTTT | CASSLENGRGRSDTQYF
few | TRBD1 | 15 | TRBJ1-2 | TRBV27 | TGTGCCAGCAGTCCATTACAGGAGGGGGCTTATGGCTACACCTTC | CASSPLQEGAYGYTF
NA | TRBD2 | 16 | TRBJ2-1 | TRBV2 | TGTGCCGTACGGCCTGTGGTAGCGGGGGGTTACAATGAGCAGTTCTTC | CAVRPVVAGGYNEQFF
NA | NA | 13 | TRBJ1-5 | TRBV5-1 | TGCGCCAGCAGGAGAGATAGCAATCAGCCCCAGCATTTT | CASRRDSNQPQHF
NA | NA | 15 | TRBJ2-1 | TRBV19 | TGTGCCAGTAGAAACTTTGGGGGGACCGACAATGAGCAGTTCTTC | CASRNFGGTDNEQFF
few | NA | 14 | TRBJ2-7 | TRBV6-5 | TGTGCCAGCAGTTACTCGAGCGTAACCTACGAGCAGTACTTC | CASSYSSVTYEQYF
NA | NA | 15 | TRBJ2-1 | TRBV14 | TGTGCCAGCAGCCCCTCCTTTGTCAGTTCCAATGAGCAGTTCTTC | CASSPSFVSSNEQFF
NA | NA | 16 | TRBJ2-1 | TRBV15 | TGTGCCACCAGCAGAGATCGTGCAGGATCCTACAATGAGCAGTTCTTC | CATSRDRAGSYNEQFF
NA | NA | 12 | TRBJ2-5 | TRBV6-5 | TGTGCCAGCAGTTACTCGACTGAGACCCAGTACTTC | CASSYSTETQYF
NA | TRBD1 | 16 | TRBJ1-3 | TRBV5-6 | TGTGCCAGCAGCTCTCCAGGGGACAGCTCTGGAAACACCATATATTTT | CASSSPGDSSGNTIYF
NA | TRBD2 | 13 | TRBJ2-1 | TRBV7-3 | TGTGCCAGCAGCGGGACTAGCTACAACGAGCAGTTCTTC | CASSGTSYNEQFF
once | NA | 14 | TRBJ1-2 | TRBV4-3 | TGCGCCAGCAGCCATTGGGCAGCTAACTATGGCTACACCTTC | CASSHWAANYGYTF
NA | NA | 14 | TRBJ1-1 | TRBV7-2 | TGTGCCAGCAGCTTAAACAGCTTGAACACTGAAGCTTTCTTT | CASSLNSLNTEAFF
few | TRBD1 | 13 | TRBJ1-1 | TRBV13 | TGTGCCAGCAGCTCAACAGGGGGCACTGAAGCTTTCTTT | CASSSTGGTEAFF
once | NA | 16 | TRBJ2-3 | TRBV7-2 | TGTGCCAGCAGCTTAGACAGGGCTTCTTTCACAGATACGCAGTATTTT | CASSLDRASFTDTQYF
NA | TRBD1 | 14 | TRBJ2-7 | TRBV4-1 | TGCGCCAGCAGCCCCCGGGACAGGGCCTACGAGCAGTACTTC | CASSPRDRAYEQYF
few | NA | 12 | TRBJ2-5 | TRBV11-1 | TGTGCCAGCAGCCCCGACGGGGAGACCCAGTACTTC | CASSPDGETQYF
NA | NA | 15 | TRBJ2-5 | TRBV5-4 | TGTGCCAGCAGCTTCAAAGGCCAGGGTCACGAGACCCAGTACTTC | CASSFKGQGHETQYF
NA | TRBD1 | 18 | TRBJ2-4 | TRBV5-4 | TGTGCCAGCAGCAAAGGACAGGGGTCCTCCCTGGCCAAAAACATTCAGTACTTC | CASSKGQGSSLAKNIQYF
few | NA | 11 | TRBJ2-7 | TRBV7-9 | TGTGCCAGCAGCTCCAACTACGAGCAGTACTTC | CASSSNYEQYF
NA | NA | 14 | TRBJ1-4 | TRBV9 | TGTGCCAGCAGCGCTCAGGGTTCTAATGAAAAACTGTTTTTT | CASSAQGSNEKLFF
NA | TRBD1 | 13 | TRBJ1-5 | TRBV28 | TGTGCCAGCAGTCCGGGACAGGGGAAGCCCCAGCATTTT | CASSPGQGKPQHF
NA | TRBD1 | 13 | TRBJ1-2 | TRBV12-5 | TGTGCTAGTGGAATGGACAGGTCCTATGGCTACACCTTC | CASGMDRSYGYTF
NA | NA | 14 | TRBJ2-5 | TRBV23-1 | TGCGCCAGCACGCCAGGACAGCCCATAGAGACCCAGTACTTC | CASTPGQPIETQYF
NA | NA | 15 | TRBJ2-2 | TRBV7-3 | TGTGCCAGCAGCTCGACAGGAATGAACACCGGGGAGCTGTTTTTT | CASSSTGMNTGELFF
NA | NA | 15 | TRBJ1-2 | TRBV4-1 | TGCGCCAGCAGCCTAAACAGGGACATTAACTATGGCTACACCTTC | CASSLNRDINYGYTF
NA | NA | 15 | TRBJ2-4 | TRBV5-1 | TGCGCCAGCAGCCCCCAGGGGAAAGCCAAAAACATTCAGTACTTC | CASSPQGKAKNIQYF
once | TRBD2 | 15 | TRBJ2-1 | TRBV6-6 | TGTGCCAGCAGTCCCAGCGGGGGGGCTGCCAATGAGCAGTTCTTC | CASSPSGGAANEQFF
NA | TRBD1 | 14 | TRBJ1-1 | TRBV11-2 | TGTGCCAGCAGCCCCCGGACAGGGAACACTGAAGCTTTCTTT | CASSPRTGNTEAFF
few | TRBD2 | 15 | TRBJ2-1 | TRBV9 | TGTGCCAGCAGCGTAGACGGGGGGGCCAACAATGAGCAGTTCTTC | CASSVDGGANNEQFF